This T cell receptor (beta chain) appears in the sequencing data of a study of control samples from healthy donors and cancer patients. This clone was detected only once. The repertoire was sequenced with immunoSEQ multiplex PCR; TCRdb's copy has only in-frame clones and lacks some. The table lists under 450,000 clones, about 93% of them singletons. Germline V gives CDR1 KGHSH, CDR2 LQKENI. The CDR3 loop spans 15 amino acids. V lost 1 base and J lost 7, with 14 bases in between. The clonotype was recovered from a man aged 35 to 55 with head and neck cancer. The specimen sequenced was PBMCs. V is TRBV18 and J is TRBJ2-1; weak D call: TRBD2 (6 bases). This CDR3 reads CASSPQRATLNEQFF. The CDR3 DNA reads TGTGCCAGCTCACCACAGCGGGCTACGTTAAATGAGCAGTTCTTC.